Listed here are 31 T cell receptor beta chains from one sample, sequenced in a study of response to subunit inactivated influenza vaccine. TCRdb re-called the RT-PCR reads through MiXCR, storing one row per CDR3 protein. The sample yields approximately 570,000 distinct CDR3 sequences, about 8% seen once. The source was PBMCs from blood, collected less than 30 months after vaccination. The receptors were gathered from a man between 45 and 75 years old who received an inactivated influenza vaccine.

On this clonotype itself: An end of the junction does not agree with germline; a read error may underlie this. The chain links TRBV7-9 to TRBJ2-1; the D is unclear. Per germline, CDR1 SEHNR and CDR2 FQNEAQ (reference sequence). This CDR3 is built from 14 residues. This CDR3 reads CASSLSLSYHEQFF. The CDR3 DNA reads TGTGCCAGCAGCTTATCCCTCTCCTACCATGAGCAGTTCTTC.

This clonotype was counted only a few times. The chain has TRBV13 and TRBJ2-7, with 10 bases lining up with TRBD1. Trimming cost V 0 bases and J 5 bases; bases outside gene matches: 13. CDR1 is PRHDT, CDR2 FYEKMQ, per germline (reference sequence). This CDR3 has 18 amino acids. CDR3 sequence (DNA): TGTGCCAGCAGCTTAGGTTGGCTGACAGGGGGCGGTCAGGACGAGCAGTACTTC. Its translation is CASSLGWLTGGGQDEQYF.

CDR3 in DNA: TGTGCCAGCAGCTTAGCGAGGGGGGTCACTGAAGCTTTCTTT. It encodes CASSLARGVTEAFF. The chain combines TRBV7-8 with TRBJ1-1, with a weak D call TRBD1 (6 bases). The V end lost 0 bases, the J end lost 4 bases, and 9 bases lay between the germline ends. Germline CDR1 SGHVS, CDR2 FQNEAQ. The CDR3 length is 14 residues.

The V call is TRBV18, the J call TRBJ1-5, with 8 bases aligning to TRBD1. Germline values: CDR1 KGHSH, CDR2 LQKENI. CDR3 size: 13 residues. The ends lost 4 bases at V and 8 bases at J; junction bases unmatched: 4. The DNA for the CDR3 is TGTGCCAGCTCACTGGACAGGGCTAAGCCCCAGCATTTT. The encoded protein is CASSLDRAKPQHF.

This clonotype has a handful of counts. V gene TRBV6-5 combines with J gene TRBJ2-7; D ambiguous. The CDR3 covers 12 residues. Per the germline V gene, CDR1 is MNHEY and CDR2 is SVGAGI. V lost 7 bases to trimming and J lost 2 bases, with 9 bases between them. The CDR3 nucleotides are TGTGCCAGCAACCAGGTAACCTACGAGCAGTACTTC. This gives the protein CASNQVTYEQYF.

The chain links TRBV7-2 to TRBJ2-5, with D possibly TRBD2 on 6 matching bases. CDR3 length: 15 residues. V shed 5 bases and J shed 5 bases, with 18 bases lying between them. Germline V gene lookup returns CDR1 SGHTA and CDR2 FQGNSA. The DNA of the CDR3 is TGTGCCAGCAGCCTCTTCGGGAGCCCGGGGGAGACCCAGTACTTC. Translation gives CASSLFGSPGETQYF.

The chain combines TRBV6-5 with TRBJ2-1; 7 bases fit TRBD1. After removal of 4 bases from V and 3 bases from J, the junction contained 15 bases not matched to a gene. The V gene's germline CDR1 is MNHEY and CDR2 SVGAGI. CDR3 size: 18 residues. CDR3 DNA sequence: TGTGCCAGCAGTTTACTGTTCAGGGGGTCCGGGCACTACAATGAGCAGTTCTTC. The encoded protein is CASSLLFRGSGHYNEQFF.

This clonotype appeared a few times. DNA for the CDR3: TGTGCCAGCAGTTTCATCCGAGCCAAAAACATTCAGTACTTC. Protein product: CASSFIRAKNIQYF. The genes are TRBV27 and TRBJ2-4, with D unclear. The V end lost 3 bases, the J end lost 0 bases, and 6 bases lay between the germline ends. The CDR3 consists of 14 residues. Germline CDR1 is MNHEY and CDR2 is SMNVEV (reference sequence).

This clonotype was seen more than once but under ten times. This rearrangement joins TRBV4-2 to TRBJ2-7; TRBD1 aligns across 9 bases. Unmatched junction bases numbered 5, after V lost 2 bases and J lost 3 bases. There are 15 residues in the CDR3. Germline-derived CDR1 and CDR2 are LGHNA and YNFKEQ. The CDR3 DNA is TGTGCCAGCAGCCAACTGACAGGGGGACACTACGAGCAGTACTTC. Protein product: CASSQLTGGHYEQYF.

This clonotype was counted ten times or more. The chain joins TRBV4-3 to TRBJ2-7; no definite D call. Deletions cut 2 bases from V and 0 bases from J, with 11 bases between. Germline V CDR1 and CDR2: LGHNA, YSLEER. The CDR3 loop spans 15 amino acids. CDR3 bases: TGCGCCAGCAGCCAACAGGCCCCTGGCTCCTACGAGCAGTACTTC. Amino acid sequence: CASSQQAPGSYEQYF.

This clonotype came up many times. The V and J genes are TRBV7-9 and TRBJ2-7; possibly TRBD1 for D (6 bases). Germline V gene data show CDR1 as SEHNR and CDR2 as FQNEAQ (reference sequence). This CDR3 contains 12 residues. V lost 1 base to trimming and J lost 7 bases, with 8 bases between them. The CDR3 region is CASSLGGGEQYF. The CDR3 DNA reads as TGTGCCAGCAGCTTAGGAGGGGGTGAGCAGTACTTC.

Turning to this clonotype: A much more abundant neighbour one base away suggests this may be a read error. The CDR3, as DNA: TGCGCCAGCAGCTTGGGGATCTCTTCGGCAAATAATGAAAAACTGTTTTTT. It encodes CASSLGISSANNEKLFF. The chain couples TRBV5-1 to TRBJ1-4; D uncertain. Germline-derived CDR1 and CDR2 are SGHRS and YFSETQ. The length of the CDR3 is 17 residues. The germline V and J ends were trimmed by 0 bases and 4 bases, with 16 bases remaining between them.

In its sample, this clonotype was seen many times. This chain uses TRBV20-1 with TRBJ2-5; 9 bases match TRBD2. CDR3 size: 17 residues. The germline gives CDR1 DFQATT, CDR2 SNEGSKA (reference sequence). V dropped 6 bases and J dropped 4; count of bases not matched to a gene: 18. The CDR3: CSAPARVAGALGETQYF. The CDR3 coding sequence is TGCAGTGCCCCCGCAAGGGTAGCGGGGGCCCTCGGAGAGACCCAGTACTTC.

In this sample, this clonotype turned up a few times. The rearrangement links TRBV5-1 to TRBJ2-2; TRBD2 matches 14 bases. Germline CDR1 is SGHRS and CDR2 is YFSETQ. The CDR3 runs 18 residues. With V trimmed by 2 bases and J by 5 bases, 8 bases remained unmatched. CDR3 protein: CASSLSGTSGSSTGELFF. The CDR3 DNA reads TGCGCCAGCAGCTTATCCGGGACTAGCGGGAGTTCAACCGGGGAGCTGTTTTTT.

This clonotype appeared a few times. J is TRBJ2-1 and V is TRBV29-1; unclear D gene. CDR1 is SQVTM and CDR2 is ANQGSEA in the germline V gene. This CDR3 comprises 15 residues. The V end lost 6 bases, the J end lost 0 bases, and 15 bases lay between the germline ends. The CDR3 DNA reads TGCAGCGTCCCGTGGGGTGCTAGCTCCTACAATGAGCAGTTCTTC. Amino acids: CSVPWGASSYNEQFF.

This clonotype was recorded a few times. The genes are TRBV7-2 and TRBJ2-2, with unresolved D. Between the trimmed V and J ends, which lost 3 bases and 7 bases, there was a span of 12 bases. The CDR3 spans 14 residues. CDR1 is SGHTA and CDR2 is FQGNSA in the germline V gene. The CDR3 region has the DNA TGTGCCAGCAGCTTCTCCTCTATTTACGGGGAGCTGTTTTTT. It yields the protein CASSFSSIYGELFF.

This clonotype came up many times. The CDR3 DNA follows: TGTGCCAGCAGCTTAGGCATGTCTAATTCACCCCTCCACTTT. This encodes CASSLGMSNSPLHF. The rearrangement links TRBV7-2 to TRBJ1-6; no clear D. Germline values: CDR1 SGHTA, CDR2 FQGNSA. Trimming removed 1 base at V and 6 bases at J, with 7 bases between. The CDR3 covers 14 residues.

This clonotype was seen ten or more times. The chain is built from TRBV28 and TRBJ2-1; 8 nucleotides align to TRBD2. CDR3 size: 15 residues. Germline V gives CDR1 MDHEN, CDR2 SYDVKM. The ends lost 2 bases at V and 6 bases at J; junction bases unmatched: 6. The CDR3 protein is CASSLPSGLFNEQFF. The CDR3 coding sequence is TGTGCCAGCAGTTTACCTAGCGGGCTTTTCAATGAGCAGTTCTTC.

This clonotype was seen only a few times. CDR3 sequence: CASSLKTSGRRGEQFF. CDR3 nucleotide sequence: TGTGCCAGCAGCTTAAAGACTAGCGGGAGGAGGGGTGAGCAGTTCTTC. The chain couples TRBV5-4 to TRBJ2-1; 13 bases line up with TRBD2. The CDR3 sequence is 16 residues long. V shed 2 bases, J shed 9 bases, and the junction held 8 bases outside the gene matches. Germline V gene sequence: CDR1 SGHNT, CDR2 YYREEE (reference sequence).

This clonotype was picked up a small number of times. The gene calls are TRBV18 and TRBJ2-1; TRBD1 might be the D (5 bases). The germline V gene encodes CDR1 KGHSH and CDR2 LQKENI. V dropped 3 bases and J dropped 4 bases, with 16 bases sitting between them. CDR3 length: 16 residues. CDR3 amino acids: CASSPGWGLVYNEQFF. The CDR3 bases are TGTGCCAGCTCACCGGGATGGGGCCTAGTGTACAATGAGCAGTTCTTC.

In DNA, the CDR3 is TGTGCCAGCAAACCAGGACAGACCTACAATGAGCAGTTCTTC. Translation: CASKPGQTYNEQFF. The chain couples TRBV12-3 or TRBV12-4 to TRBJ2-1; weak D call: TRBD1 (6 bases). Trimming removed 7 bases at V and 2 bases at J, with 12 bases between. This CDR3 comprises 14 residues.

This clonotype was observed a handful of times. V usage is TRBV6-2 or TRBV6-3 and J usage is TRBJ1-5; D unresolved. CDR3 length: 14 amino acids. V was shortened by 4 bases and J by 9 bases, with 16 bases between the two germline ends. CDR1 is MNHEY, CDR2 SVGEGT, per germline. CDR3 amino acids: CASSLIAVDGPQHF. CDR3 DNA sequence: TGTGCCAGCAGTTTGATAGCGGTGGACGGGCCCCAGCATTTT.

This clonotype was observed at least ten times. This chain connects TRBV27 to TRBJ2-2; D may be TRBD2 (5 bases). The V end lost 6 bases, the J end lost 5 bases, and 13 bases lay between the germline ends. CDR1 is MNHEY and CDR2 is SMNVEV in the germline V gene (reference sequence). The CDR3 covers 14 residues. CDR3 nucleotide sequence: TGTGCCAGCAGCTTTGCTTGGAGGACCGGGGAGCTGTTTTTT. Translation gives CASSFAWRTGELFF.

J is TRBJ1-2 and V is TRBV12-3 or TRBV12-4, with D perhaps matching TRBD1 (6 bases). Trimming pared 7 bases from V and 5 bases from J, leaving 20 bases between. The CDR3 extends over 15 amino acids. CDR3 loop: CASTTMSGVQYGYTF. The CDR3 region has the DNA TGTGCCAGCACCACAATGTCAGGGGTCCAGTATGGCTACACCTTC.

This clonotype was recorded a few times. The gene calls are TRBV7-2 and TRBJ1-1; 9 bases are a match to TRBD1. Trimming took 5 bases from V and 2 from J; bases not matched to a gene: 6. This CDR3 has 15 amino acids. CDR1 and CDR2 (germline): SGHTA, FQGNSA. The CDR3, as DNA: TGTGCCAGCAGCCGCACAGGGGGCACTAACACTGAAGCTTTCTTT. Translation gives CASSRTGGTNTEAFF.

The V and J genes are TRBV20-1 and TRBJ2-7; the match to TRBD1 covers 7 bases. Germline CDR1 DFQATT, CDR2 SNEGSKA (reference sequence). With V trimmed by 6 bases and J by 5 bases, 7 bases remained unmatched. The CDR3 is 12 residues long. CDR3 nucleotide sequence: TGCAGTGCCCGAAGACAGGGAGACGAGCAGTACTTC. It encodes CSARRQGDEQYF.

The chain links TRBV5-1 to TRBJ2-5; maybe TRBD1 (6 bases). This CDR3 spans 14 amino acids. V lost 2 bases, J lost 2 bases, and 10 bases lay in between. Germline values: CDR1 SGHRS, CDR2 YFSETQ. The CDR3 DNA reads TGCGCCAGCAGCTTCGACAGGCCACAAGAGACCCAGTACTTC. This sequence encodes CASSFDRPQETQYF.

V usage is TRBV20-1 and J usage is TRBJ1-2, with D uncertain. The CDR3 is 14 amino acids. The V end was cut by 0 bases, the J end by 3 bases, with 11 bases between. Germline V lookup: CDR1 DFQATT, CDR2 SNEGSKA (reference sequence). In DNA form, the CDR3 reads TGCAGTGCTAGAGATCAACGCTGGGACTATGGCTACACCTTC. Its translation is CSARDQRWDYGYTF.

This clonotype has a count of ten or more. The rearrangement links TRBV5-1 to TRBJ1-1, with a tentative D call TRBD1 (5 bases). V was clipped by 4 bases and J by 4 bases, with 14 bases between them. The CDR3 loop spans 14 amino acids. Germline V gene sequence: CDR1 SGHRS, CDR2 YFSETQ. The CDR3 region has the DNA TGCGCCAGCAGCCGAGGGGTTGTTGGCACTGAAGCTTTCTTT. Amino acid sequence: CASSRGVVGTEAFF.

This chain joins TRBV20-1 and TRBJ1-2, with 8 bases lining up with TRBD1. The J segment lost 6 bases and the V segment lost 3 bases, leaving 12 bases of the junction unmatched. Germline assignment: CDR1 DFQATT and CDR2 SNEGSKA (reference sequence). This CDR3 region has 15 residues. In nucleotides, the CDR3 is TGCAGTGCTAGCCAAAACGGACAGGGTCAGGATGGCTACACCTTC. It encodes CSASQNGQGQDGYTF.

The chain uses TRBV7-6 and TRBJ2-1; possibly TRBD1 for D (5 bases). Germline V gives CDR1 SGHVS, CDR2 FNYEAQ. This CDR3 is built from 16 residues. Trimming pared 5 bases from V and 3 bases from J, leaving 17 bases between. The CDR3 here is CASSLTGSRIYNEQFF. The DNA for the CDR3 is TGTGCCAGCAGCCTTACAGGTTCTCGGATCTACAATGAGCAGTTCTTC.